Presented here are 20 T cell receptor beta chains from one specimen sequenced in a study of shared clonotypes between healthy human individuals. CD45RO-negative cells were positively selected for CCR7, leaving out terminally differentiated effector memory CD45RA+ cells. Generated by immunoSEQ multiplex PCR, the TCRdb table keeps only in-frame clones and is missing some. This sample carries about 700,000 clones, around 92% of them seen once, and the ten largest clones take approximately 25%. The sample consisted of naive CD8+ T cells sorted from blood. The receptors stem from a man between 25 and 39 years old in good health.

This clone showed up just a few times. The genes are TRBV11-2 and TRBJ2-7; 13 positions match TRBD2. Germline V gene lookup returns CDR1 SGHAT and CDR2 FQNNGV. This CDR3 contains 17 residues. V shed 4 bases, J shed 0 bases, and the junction held 6 bases outside the gene matches. Here the CDR3 DNA reads TGTGCCAGCAGCTCCGGACTAGCGGGAGTGCACTCCTACGAGCAGTACTTC. Translation: CASSSGLAGVHSYEQYF. Variable domain in full (rest from reference TRBV11-2 and TRBJ2-7): EAGVAQSPRYKIIEKRQSVAFWCNPISGHATLYWYQQILGQGPKLLIQFQNNGVVDDSQLPKDRFSAERLKGVDSTLKIQPAKLEDSAVYLCASSSGLAGVHSYEQYFGPGTRLTVT.

As concerns this clone: At the DNA level, this CDR3 is encoded by other sequences in the same sample as well. This chain uses TRBV7-9 with TRBJ2-3; D is ambiguous. Germline values: CDR1 SEHNR, CDR2 FQNEAQ (reference sequence). V shed 1 base and J shed 7 bases, with 0 bases lying between them. The CDR3 length is 10 residues. The CDR3 region has the DNA TGTGCCAGCAGCTTAGATACGCAGTATTTT. Translation gives CASSLDTQYF.

V usage is TRBV5-1 and J usage is TRBJ2-7; weak D call: TRBD2 (5 bases). V was pared by 2 bases and J by 4 bases, with 10 bases between. The germline CDR1 and CDR2 sequences are SGHRS and YFSETQ. The CDR3 runs 13 residues. The CDR3 spells CASSLMGAYEQYF. The CDR3 bases are TGCGCCAGCAGCTTAATGGGAGCGTACGAGCAGTACTTC.

The chain has TRBV6-5 and TRBJ1-1; no definite D call. The V end was cut by 2 bases, the J end by 1 base, with 8 bases between. The CDR3 covers 14 residues. The germline V gene encodes CDR1 MNHEY and CDR2 SVGAGI. The CDR3 bases are TGTGCCAGCAGTTACCCCGGCCCGAACACTGAAGCTTTCTTT. Amino acid sequence: CASSYPGPNTEAFF.

The chain links TRBV9 to TRBJ2-1, with D perhaps TRBD1 (6 bases). V dropped 4 bases and J dropped 3 bases, with 17 bases sitting between them. CDR1 and CDR2 from the germline V gene are SGDLS and YYNGEE. The CDR3 totals 16 residues. The chain's CDR3 is CASSSSGTTIYNEQFF. As DNA, the CDR3 is TGTGCCAGCAGCTCATCCGGGACAACCATCTACAATGAGCAGTTCTTC. Using reference TRBV9 and TRBJ2-1 for the parts outside the CDR3, the full variable domain is DSGVTQTPKHLITATGQRVTLRCSPRSGDLSVYWYQQSLDQGLQFLIQYYNGEERAKGNILERFSAQQFPDLHSELNLSSLELGDSALYFCASSSSGTTIYNEQFFGPGTRLTVL.

The chain couples TRBV12-5 to TRBJ1-1, with D perhaps matching TRBD1 (6 bases). This CDR3 has 14 residues. Germline V lookup: CDR1 LGHNT, CDR2 FRNRAP. V was shortened by 6 bases and J by 6 bases, with 17 bases between the two germline ends. CDR3 sequence: CASGPPGQPAEAFF. The CDR3 nucleotides read TGTGCTAGTGGCCCTCCTGGACAGCCCGCTGAAGCTTTCTTT. The complete variable domain, with remaining parts taken from reference TRBV12-5 and TRBJ1-1, reads DARVTQTPRHKVTEMGQEVTMRCQPILGHNTVFWYRQTMMQGLELLAYFRNRAPLDDSGMPKDRFSAEMPDATLATLKIQPSEPRDSAVYFCASGPPGQPAEAFFGQGTRLTVV.

The chain combines TRBV4-3 with TRBJ2-7; D perhaps matches TRBD2 (6 bases). Trimming pared 0 bases from V and 2 bases from J, leaving 11 bases between. The CDR3 contains 15 residues. The germline V gene encodes CDR1 LGHNA and CDR2 YSLEER. CDR3 region: CASSQDHLAPYEQYF. The DNA of the CDR3 is TGCGCCAGCAGCCAAGATCACCTAGCGCCCTACGAGCAGTACTTC.

The genes are TRBV4-1 and TRBJ2-1; D might be TRBD2 (5 bases). The germline CDR1 and CDR2 sequences are MGHRA and YSYEKL. Trimming cost V 4 bases and J 2 bases, with 15 bases left between them. This CDR3 spans 16 amino acids. CDR3 sequence: CASSLAFVSTYNEQFF. Written as DNA, the CDR3 is TGCGCCAGCAGCCTAGCGTTTGTCTCGACCTACAATGAGCAGTTCTTC.

In nucleotides, the CDR3 is TGTGCCTGGAGTGGGACTTTCCTTAGCGGGCGGGAGGGCTTGAATACGCAGTATTTT. This sequence encodes CAWSGTFLSGREGLNTQYF. The chain links TRBV30 to TRBJ2-3, with 9 bases aligning to TRBD2. Germline loops: CDR1 GTSNPN, CDR2 SVGIG (reference sequence). The CDR3 spans 19 residues. V shed 1 base and J 7 bases; nucleotides not matched to a gene: 21.

V is TRBV5-1 and J is TRBJ2-7; D may be TRBD1 (7 bases). CDR1 SGHRS and CDR2 YFSETQ come from the germline V gene. V lost 0 bases, J lost 3 bases, and 10 bases lay in between. This CDR3 spans 14 amino acids. The CDR3 loop reads CASSLVQGGYEQYF. CDR3 bases: TGCGCCAGCAGCTTGGTTCAGGGGGGCTACGAGCAGTACTTC.

The genes are TRBV28 and TRBJ2-7; D is perhaps TRBD1 (5 bases). This CDR3 is 16 amino acids long. Germline CDR1 MDHEN, CDR2 SYDVKM. V was trimmed by 3 bases and J by 4 bases, leaving 19 bases between them. In DNA form, the CDR3 reads TGTGCCAGCAGTTTTAACCTCCGACAGCCGAAGTACGAGCAGTACTTC. Protein product: CASSFNLRQPKYEQYF.

The rearrangement links TRBV4-2 to TRBJ2-1; 7 bases fit TRBD1. CDR1 is LGHNA, CDR2 YNFKEQ, per germline. After removal of 0 bases from V and 1 base from J, the junction contained 6 bases not matched to a gene. The CDR3 has 17 residues. CDR3 nucleotide sequence: TGTGCCAGCAGCCAAGAGGGGTCAGGGGGTTCCTACAATGAGCAGTTCTTC. Its protein is CASSQEGSGGSYNEQFF.

V usage is TRBV4-3 and J usage is TRBJ2-1; TRBD1 matches at 8 bases. This CDR3 is built from 16 residues. Per the germline V gene, CDR1 is LGHNA and CDR2 is YSLEER. J was trimmed by 6 bases and V by 0 bases; bases with no gene match: 7. CDR3 region: CASSQDQTGAANEQFF. CDR3 nucleotide sequence: TGCGCCAGCAGCCAAGATCAGACAGGGGCGGCCAATGAGCAGTTCTTC.

The chain couples TRBV19 to TRBJ1-1; weak D call: TRBD1 (5 bases). The length of the CDR3 is 15 residues. V lost 5 bases and J 2 bases, leaving 15 bases between the germline ends. Germline CDR1 LNHDA, CDR2 SQIVND (reference sequence). The CDR3 loop reads CASSLLGHLNTEAFF. CDR3 DNA sequence: TGTGCCAGTAGTCTGTTGGGGCACTTAAACACTGAAGCTTTCTTT. The variable domain in full, completed from reference TRBV19 and TRBJ1-1, reads DGGITQSPKYLFRKEGQNVTLSCEQNLNHDAMYWYRQDPGQGLRLIYYSQIVNDFQKGDIAEGYSVSREKKESFPLTVTSAQKNPTAFYLCASSLLGHLNTEAFFGQGTRLTVV.

The gene calls are TRBV27 and TRBJ2-5, with 8 bases lining up with TRBD1. The length of the CDR3 is 14 residues. V gave up 1 base and J gave up 6 bases; unmatched junction bases: 4. From germline, CDR1 is MNHEY and CDR2 SMNVEV (reference sequence). The CDR3 loop is CASSLLQGEKTQYF. CDR3 bases: TGTGCCAGCAGTTTATTACAGGGGGAAAAGACCCAGTACTTC.

The chain combines TRBV28 with TRBJ1-2; D is uncertain. The CDR3 is 15 residues long. V shed 2 bases and J shed 0 bases, with 10 bases lying between them. Germline V gene data show CDR1 as MDHEN and CDR2 as SYDVKM. CDR3 loop: CASSLTTLANYGYTF. DNA of the CDR3: TGTGCCAGCAGTTTAACAACACTTGCTAACTATGGCTACACCTTC.

The chain carries TRBV9 and TRBJ2-2; D may be TRBD2 (5 bases). CDR1 and CDR2 from the germline V gene are SGDLS and YYNGEE. The CDR3 runs 13 residues. V dropped 3 bases and J dropped 5 bases, with 8 bases sitting between them. CDR3 nucleotide sequence: TGTGCCAGCAGCGGGACTTTTACCGGGGAGCTGTTTTTT. It is translated as CASSGTFTGELFF.

The chain couples TRBV7-6 to TRBJ2-7; D gene unclear. V lost 1 base and J 0 bases, leaving 10 bases between the germline ends. The CDR3 has 15 amino acids. The V gene's germline CDR1 is SGHVS and CDR2 FNYEAQ. Written as DNA, the CDR3 is TGTGCCAGCAGCTTAGGGCAGGCTATCTCCTACGAGCAGTACTTC. It encodes CASSLGQAISYEQYF. Full variable domain (rest looked up from reference TRBV7-6 and TRBJ2-7): GAGVSQSPRYKVTKRGQDVALRCDPISGHVSLYWYRQALGQGPEFLTYFNYEAQQDKSGLPNDRFSAERPEGSISTLTIQRTEQRDSAMYRCASSLGQAISYEQYFGPGTRLTVT.

V gene TRBV4-1 combines with J gene TRBJ1-1; D is perhaps TRBD1 (6 bases). The CDR3 runs 15 residues. Trimming removed 4 bases from V and 6 bases from J, with 18 bases in between. In germline, CDR1 is MGHRA, CDR2 YSYEKL. The CDR3, as DNA: TGCGCCAGCAGCCCAATTATGGACAGTGGGCCTGAAGCTTTCTTT. It specifies CASSPIMDSGPEAFF.

The rearrangement links TRBV28 to TRBJ1-4; D is possibly TRBD1 (6 bases). Per germline, CDR1 MDHEN and CDR2 SYDVKM. The length of the CDR3 is 15 residues. V lost 2 bases, J lost 5 bases, and 12 bases lay in between. The CDR3 DNA reads as TGTGCCAGCAGTTTAAATCCAGGGGTGAATGAAAAACTGTTTTTT. Translating it yields CASSLNPGVNEKLFF.